This entry lists 30 T cell receptor beta chains sequenced from one sample in a study of blood T cell repertoires in COVID-19. TCRdb's copy holds only in-frame clones and misses some; the assay was immunoSEQ multiplex PCR. The sample comprises fewer than 200,000 clones, roughly 80% of which are singletons, and 15% to 20% rests with the top ten. The sequenced sample consisted of PBMCs or T cells enriched from blood (not recorded which). Source of these receptors: a woman aged 50 to 60 who had recovered from COVID-19.

The V and J genes are TRBV18 and TRBJ1-5; 7 bases align to TRBD1. There are 14 residues in the CDR3. V was clipped by 5 bases and J by 5 bases; unmatched bases: 6. Germline V gene sequence: CDR1 KGHSH, CDR2 LQKENI. CDR3 bases: TGTGCCAGCTCAGTCCGGGACAGAGATCAGCCCCAGCATTTT. Protein sequence: CASSVRDRDQPQHF.

The chain links TRBV7-3 to TRBJ1-1, with D possibly matching TRBD1 (5 bases). This CDR3 contains 14 residues. The V gene lost 1 base and the J gene lost 2 bases, with 8 bases spanning the gap. The V gene's germline CDR1 is SGHTA and CDR2 FQGTGA. The CDR3 loop is CASSLMGGNTEAFF. The CDR3 nucleotides read TGTGCCAGCAGCTTAATGGGGGGAAACACTGAAGCTTTCTTT.

The rearrangement links TRBV28 to TRBJ2-7, with D possibly being TRBD2 (6 bases). CDR1 is MDHEN and CDR2 is SYDVKM in the germline V gene. The CDR3 contains 15 residues. V dropped 6 bases and J dropped 0 bases, with 15 bases sitting between them. The CDR3 reads CASRLREAGSYEQYF. In DNA form, the CDR3 reads TGTGCCAGCAGACTGAGGGAGGCGGGCTCCTACGAGCAGTACTTC. Supplemented by reference TRBV28 and TRBJ2-7, the full variable domain reads DVKVTQSSRYLVKRTGEKVFLECVQDMDHENMFWYRQDPGLGLRLIYFSYDVKMKEKGDIPEGYSVSREKKERFSLILESASTNQTSMYLCASRLREAGSYEQYFGPGTRLTVT.

The chain is built from TRBV5-1 and TRBJ2-1, with TRBD1 identical over 9 bases. CDR1 and CDR2 (germline): SGHRS, YFSETQ. This CDR3 spans 13 amino acids. V shed 3 bases, J shed 9 bases, and the junction held 4 bases outside the gene matches. The CDR3 sequence is CASSSTGGVEQFF. The CDR3 nucleotides are TGCGCCAGCAGCTCAACAGGGGGCGTTGAGCAGTTCTTC.

The V and J genes are TRBV30 and TRBJ2-7; D remains unclear. This CDR3 is 11 amino acids long. Trimming removed 3 bases at V and 1 base at J, with 4 bases between. CDR1 and CDR2 (germline): GTSNPN, SVGIG (reference sequence). Written as DNA, the CDR3 is TGTGCCTGGAGCCCTTCCTACGAGCAGTACTTC. Residues: CAWSPSYEQYF.

This clone was picked up many times. The gene calls are TRBV6-5 and TRBJ2-7; D possibly corresponds to TRBD2 (5 bases). V lost 5 bases and J 0 bases, leaving 11 bases between the germline ends. The CDR3 runs to 14 residues. Germline CDR1 is MNHEY and CDR2 is SVGAGI. CDR3 DNA: TGTGCCAGCAGTCGAGGACTGGACTCCTACGAGCAGTACTTC. Translated, it gives CASSRGLDSYEQYF.

This rearrangement joins TRBV5-1 to TRBJ2-6; 8 bases are a match to TRBD1. The CDR3 loop spans 16 amino acids. The trim removed 5 bases at V and 18 bases at J, leaving 22 bases unmatched. The germline V gene encodes CDR1 SGHRS and CDR2 YFSETQ. The CDR3 loop reads CASRTSAGGQALGKTF. CDR3 bases: TGCGCCAGCAGAACCTCCGCCGGGGGACAGGCTTTAGGTAAGACTTTC.

This chain joins TRBV7-3 and TRBJ2-5; D remains unclear. Germline values: CDR1 SGHTA, CDR2 FQGTGA. V gave up 0 bases and J gave up 5 bases, with 7 bases separating them. The CDR3 extends over 13 amino acids. The CDR3 sequence is CASSLTVQETQYF. The CDR3 bases are TGTGCCAGCAGCTTAACGGTTCAGGAGACCCAGTACTTC. The full variable domain, in which reference TRBV7-3 and TRBJ2-5 provide the parts outside the CDR3, is GAGVSQTPSNKVTEKGKYVELRCDPISGHTALYWYRQSLGQGPEFLIYFQGTGAADDSGLPNDRFFAVRPEGSVSTLKIQRTERGDSAVYLCASSLTVQETQYFGPGTRLLVL.

The V call is TRBV7-8, the J call TRBJ2-1; possibly TRBD2 for D (5 bases). The length of the CDR3 is 13 residues. Germline-derived CDR1 and CDR2 are SGHVS and FQNEAQ. V lost 5 bases and J lost 3, with 8 bases in between. This CDR3 reads CASSTGFYNEQFF. The CDR3 DNA is TGTGCCAGCAGCACGGGATTCTACAATGAGCAGTTCTTC.

The genes are TRBV19 and TRBJ1-3; TRBD1 is a possible D gene (6 bases). The CDR3 is 15 residues long. CDR1 is LNHDA and CDR2 is SQIVND in the germline V gene (reference sequence). V was shortened by 3 bases and J by 4 bases, with 13 bases between the two germline ends. The CDR3 sequence: CASSMGAALGNTIYF. The CDR3 bases are TGTGCCAGTAGTATGGGGGCCGCTCTGGGAAACACCATATATTTT. The variable domain in full, completed from reference TRBV19 and TRBJ1-3, reads DGGITQSPKYLFRKEGQNVTLSCEQNLNHDAMYWYRQDPGQGLRLIYYSQIVNDFQKGDIAEGYSVSREKKESFPLTVTSAQKNPTAFYLCASSMGAALGNTIYFGEGSWLTVV.

The chain uses TRBV5-6 and TRBJ2-1; 10 nucleotides align to TRBD2. V lost 0 bases, J lost 7 bases, and 10 bases stayed unmatched. The CDR3 contains 17 residues. The germline V gene has CDR1 SGHDT and CDR2 YYEEEE. CDR3 loop: CASSLVAGGNLGNEQFF. The CDR3 DNA reads as TGTGCCAGCAGCTTGGTAGCGGGAGGAAATTTAGGAAATGAGCAGTTCTTC. Full variable domain (outside the CDR3, taken from reference TRBV5-6 and TRBJ2-1): DAGVTQSPTHLIKTRGQQVTLRCSPKSGHDTVSWYQQALGQGPQFIFQYYEEEERQRGNFPDRFSGHQFPNYSSELNVNALLLGDSALYLCASSLVAGGNLGNEQFFGPGTRLTVL.

V is TRBV11-1 and J is TRBJ2-7, with D tentatively TRBD2 (6 bases). V shed 7 bases and J shed 0 bases, with 13 bases lying between them. The CDR3 spans 14 residues. Germline V gives CDR1 SGHAT, CDR2 FQDESV (reference sequence). The CDR3 region has the DNA TGTGCCAGCAAGAATCTAGCGAGCTCCTACGAGCAGTACTTC. It translates to CASKNLASSYEQYF.

This clone was seen more than once but under ten times. The chain employs TRBV5-3 and TRBJ2-1; the match to TRBD2 covers 9 bases. TRBV5-3 is an ORF for which the function is uncertain. V dropped 1 base and J dropped 9; count of bases not matched to a gene: 2. The CDR3 is 13 amino acids. Here the CDR3 reads CARSLTSGFEQFF. The CDR3, as DNA: TGTGCCAGAAGCTTGACTAGCGGGTTTGAGCAGTTCTTC.

The chain carries TRBV3-1 (or the pseudogene TRBV3-2) and TRBJ2-7; TRBD1 might be the D (5 bases). Trimming stripped 4 bases from V and 3 bases from J, with 10 bases between. This CDR3 is built from 13 residues. Germline CDR1 reads LGHDT; CDR2 reads YNNKEL (reference sequence). CDR3 sequence: CASSLRQNYEQYF. The CDR3 bases are TGTGCCAGCAGCCTGCGACAGAACTACGAGCAGTACTTC.

This clone has more than one count but fewer than ten. This rearrangement joins TRBV28 to TRBJ2-1, with D perhaps matching TRBD2 (6 bases). CDR3 size: 12 residues. Germline CDR1 reads MDHEN; CDR2 reads SYDVKM. Trimming pared 7 bases from V and 10 bases from J, leaving 14 bases between. CDR3 in DNA: TGTGCCAGCAAGACTAGGATTCGCGAGCAGTTCTTC. It encodes CASKTRIREQFF. The full variable domain, in which reference TRBV28 and TRBJ2-1 provide the parts outside the CDR3, is DVKVTQSSRYLVKRTGEKVFLECVQDMDHENMFWYRQDPGLGLRLIYFSYDVKMKEKGDIPEGYSVSREKKERFSLILESASTNQTSMYLCASKTRIREQFFGPGTRLTVL.

The chain is built from TRBV9 and TRBJ2-7, with a possible D match to TRBD1 (6 bases). CDR1 is SGDLS and CDR2 is YYNGEE in the germline V gene. The length of the CDR3 is 16 residues. Trimming took off 0 bases at V and 7 bases at J, with 20 bases between the two ends. In DNA, the CDR3 is TGTGCCAGCAGCGTAGCTGGGCAGGGGTCCTTCTCGGAGCAGTACTTC. Amino acid sequence: CASSVAGQGSFSEQYF.

The chain is built from TRBV3-1 (or the pseudogene TRBV3-2) and TRBJ1-6; possibly TRBD1 for D (5 bases). Germline V lookup: CDR1 LGHDT, CDR2 YNNKEL (reference sequence). Trimming removed 5 bases at V and 6 bases at J, with 11 bases between. This CDR3 region has 14 residues. The CDR3 is CASSEAGFNSPLHF. The CDR3 coding sequence is TGTGCCAGCAGCGAAGCAGGGTTTAATTCACCCCTCCACTTT.

CDR3 DNA: TGTGCCAGCAGCTTGGCTGGGACAGTCCTTATCCGGAACACTGAAGCTTTCTTT. Translating gives CASSLAGTVLIRNTEAFF. This chain connects TRBV5-6 to TRBJ1-1; 7 nucleotides agree with TRBD1. Germline loops: CDR1 SGHDT, CDR2 YYEEEE. CDR3 length: 18 residues. J gave up 1 base and V 0 bases, and 12 bases lay outside the gene matches.

In its sample, this clone was seen a few times. The chain links TRBV5-6 to TRBJ1-3, with 9 positions matching TRBD1. The CDR3 contains 15 residues. V lost 0 bases and J lost 2; bases outside the gene matches: 0. Germline CDR1 reads SGHDT; CDR2 reads YYEEEE. This CDR3 is CASSLGTGAGNTIYF. CDR3 sequence (DNA): TGTGCCAGCAGCTTGGGGACAGGGGCTGGAAACACCATATATTTT.

The chain combines TRBV9 with TRBJ2-1; 11 bases are shared with TRBD2. V dropped 3 bases and J dropped 4; count of bases not matched to a gene: 12. CDR3 length: 18 residues. From germline, CDR1 is SGDLS and CDR2 YYNGEE. The CDR3 is CASSGTDSGRASYNEQFF. CDR3 bases: TGTGCCAGCAGCGGAACGGATAGCGGGAGGGCCTCTTACAATGAGCAGTTCTTC.

The chain combines TRBV11-2 with TRBJ2-7; 9 nucleotides align to TRBD2. Germline assignment: CDR1 SGHAT and CDR2 FQNNGV. With 4 bases clipped from V and 0 bases from J, the junction kept 7 bases outside the gene matches. The CDR3 covers 16 residues. The CDR3 sequence: CASSSRLAGSSYEQYF. The DNA of the CDR3 is TGTGCCAGCAGCTCCCGGCTAGCGGGGAGCTCCTACGAGCAGTACTTC.

This clone was seen more than once but under ten times. This rearrangement joins TRBV20-1 to TRBJ1-6; D is possibly TRBD1 (5 bases). Germline V gene lookup returns CDR1 DFQATT and CDR2 SNEGSKA (reference sequence). The CDR3 sequence is 13 residues long. V lost 3 bases to trimming and J lost 9 bases, with 12 bases between them. The CDR3, as DNA: TGCAGTGCTAGTATCCAGGGAGGTTCACCCCTCCACTTT. The encoded protein is CSASIQGGSPLHF.

The chain links TRBV3-1 (or the pseudogene TRBV3-2) to TRBJ2-3; D is unclear. The V end lost 5 bases, the J end lost 7 bases, and 10 bases lay between the germline ends. Germline CDR1 reads LGHDT; CDR2 reads YNNKEL (reference sequence). This CDR3 region has 12 residues. The chain's CDR3 is CASSSRLYTQYF. The DNA of the CDR3 is TGTGCCAGCAGCTCACGCCTATATACGCAGTATTTT.

The rearrangement links TRBV7-8 to TRBJ2-5; tentatively, D is TRBD1 (6 bases). This CDR3 region has 16 residues. With 4 bases removed from V and 3 bases from J, the gap between germline ends came to 18 bases. CDR1 SGHVS and CDR2 FQNEAQ come from the germline V gene. The CDR3 nucleotides are TGTGCCAGCAGCTCGGGACCTGACAGGAGAAAAGAGACCCAGTACTTC. Its translation is CASSSGPDRRKETQYF.

This chain joins TRBV18 and TRBJ2-1; 8 bases fit TRBD2. J was trimmed by 3 bases and V by 6 bases; bases with no gene match: 10. The CDR3 spans 16 residues. Germline loops: CDR1 KGHSH, CDR2 LQKENI. The CDR3: CASSPDGRGIYNEQFF. The DNA for the CDR3 is TGTGCCAGCTCCCCCGACGGGAGGGGAATCTACAATGAGCAGTTCTTC.

The chain links TRBV6-5 to TRBJ2-7, with 8 bases identical to TRBD1. Germline CDR1 reads MNHEY; CDR2 reads SVGAGI. CDR3 length: 12 residues. V gave up 4 bases and J gave up 4 bases; unmatched junction bases: 0. CDR3 in amino acids: CASSWTGYEQYF. The CDR3 DNA follows: TGTGCCAGCAGTTGGACAGGGTACGAGCAGTACTTC.

V usage is TRBV28 and J usage is TRBJ2-7; D gene uncertain. Germline V lookup: CDR1 MDHEN, CDR2 SYDVKM. V gave up 6 bases and J gave up 2 bases, with 11 bases separating them. The CDR3 loop spans 13 amino acids. The CDR3 here is CASRAQTPYEQYF. CDR3 sequence (DNA): TGTGCCAGCAGAGCACAGACCCCCTACGAGCAGTACTTC.

The V gene is TRBV20-1, the J gene TRBJ1-5, with 10 bases fitting TRBD1. Germline V gives CDR1 DFQATT, CDR2 SNEGSKA (reference sequence). Unmatched junction bases numbered 3, after V lost 3 bases and J lost 1 base. CDR3 length equals 15 residues. The CDR3 protein is CSASWTGGSNQPQHF. In DNA, the CDR3 is TGCAGTGCTAGTTGGACAGGGGGAAGCAATCAGCCCCAGCATTTT.

This rearrangement joins TRBV10-3 to TRBJ1-3; no clear D. V dropped 2 bases and J dropped 4 bases, with 9 bases sitting between them. CDR3 length equals 14 residues. Germline CDR1 and CDR2: ENHRY and SYGVKD. CDR3 amino acids: CAISESTEGNTIYF. The CDR3 region has the DNA TGTGCCATCAGTGAGAGTACAGAGGGAAACACCATATATTTT.

The V gene is TRBV28, the J gene TRBJ1-5; the D gene is possibly TRBD1 (6 bases). Germline V gene sequence: CDR1 MDHEN, CDR2 SYDVKM. The CDR3 spans 15 residues. The V end was cut by 2 bases, the J end by 3 bases, with 11 bases between. The DNA for the CDR3 is TGTGCCAGCAGTTTAGCGACAGGTTTCAATCAGCCCCAGCATTTT. This codes for CASSLATGFNQPQHF.